The T cell receptor (beta chain) described here comes from a study of sequential checkpoint blockade in melanoma (dated by TCRdb to about 2019). Looking at the study overall: In a 1:1 randomization, patients received either first-line nivolumab then ipilimumab (arm A) or ipilimumab then nivolumab (arm B). Maintenance nivolumab came after each of the two trial sequences.

Reading the label with the study, this specimen's treatment or condition is: randomized to nivolumab then ipilimumab (arm A) or the reverse (arm B). No trial patient had received prior DNA-damaging chemotherapy. On a FACS Aria II flow cytometer, live CD3+CD8+ cells that were negative for CD19 and CD56 were sorted from thawed PBMCs. Samples came from patients with melanoma in CheckMate 064, a randomized, open-label phase II trial of sequential checkpoint blockade. Peripheral blood mononuclear cells were obtained through leukapheresis, purified using Ficoll-Paque, and frozen in human serum containing approximately 10% DMSO. Purity of sorted blood CD3+CD8+ cells was verified at >95% immediately after sorting, followed by DNA extraction. General conclusions and limits of the study: Validation of the response-prediction model combining TCR metrics and mutation burden is needed in larger, independent patient cohorts.

This clone is termed medium-sized (0.01 to 0.1%). The antigen it binds to is not known. No base quality values were provided; no much bigger clone lies one nucleotide off. V gives up 4 bases and J gives up 0 bases, and the segment between their germline ends measures 10 bases. CDR1 SGHTA and CDR2 FQGNSA are derived from the germline V gene. CDR3 length: 14 amino acids, cysteine to phenylalanine. CDR3 DNA only is kept here, 42 bases in frame from base 1. The immunoSEQ Assay was used to immunosequence TCRbeta CDR3 regions from genomic DNA. Before high-throughput sequencing, the genomic DNA was amplified using bias-controlled multiplex PCR. On the authors' methods: To quantify the absolute abundance of each unique TCRbeta CDR3 region, the sequences were collapsed and filtered. Clonality, defined as 1 minus Pielou's evenness, was calculated using only productive rearrangements. A previously published method was used to identify clones whose frequencies were significantly greater in on-treatment samples than in baseline samples. TCRdb limited this immuneACCESS table to in-frame rearrangements with V and J called. A share of clones is missing; checked studies link under half to unresolved V genes, and the rest is unexplained. The V and J calls and clone size are taken from that table; D and trimming were inferred from the DNA. Recorded for this sample are thousands of clones; 50% to 75% of them occurred a single time. The top ten clonotypes cover roughly 18% of the sample.

This specimen was CD8+ T cells sorted from blood (inferred from file names), taken from a patient given nivolumab and ipilimumab in sequence. This chain is built from TRBV7-2 and TRBJ2-7; the D segment could be TRBD1, given 5 matching bases. The TCR originated in a human donor with melanoma. This receptor has the CDR3 CASSWGVLSYEQYF. The nucleotide sequence is TGTGCCAGCAGCTGGGGCGTCCTCTCCTACGAGCAGTACTTC.